The 6 T cell receptor beta chains presented below share a single source sample, sequenced in a study of blood T cell repertoires in COVID-19. Clones were read by immunoSEQ multiplex PCR, and TCRdb kept only the in-frame ones, dropping some. This sample has about 190,000 clones; roughly 89% occur once, and the top ten carry around 6.6%. Sequencing was done on a sample of peripheral blood. The receptors derive from a middle-aged man with acute or convalescent COVID-19.

CDR3 sequence: CASSLGTGYGYTF. As DNA, the CDR3 is TGTGCCAGCAGTTTGGGGACAGGGTATGGCTACACCTTC. V gene TRBV28 combines with J gene TRBJ1-2, with 9 nucleotides matching TRBD1. V was clipped by 3 bases and J by 5 bases; unmatched bases: 1. This CDR3 contains 13 residues. Germline V gene lookup returns CDR1 MDHEN and CDR2 SYDVKM.

The chain couples TRBV5-1 to TRBJ1-2; 7 bases align to TRBD1. Germline CDR1 reads SGHRS; CDR2 reads YFSETQ. The V and J ends lost 2 bases and 3 bases, in that order; junction bases with no gene match: 4. This CDR3 has 14 residues. Here the CDR3 reads CASSFNRGDYGYTF. The CDR3, as DNA: TGCGCCAGCAGCTTTAACAGGGGTGACTATGGCTACACCTTC.

The V gene is TRBV7-8, the J gene TRBJ2-7, with 11 bases identical to TRBD1. The CDR3 runs to 15 residues. Trimming at V came to 3 bases and at J to 4 bases, leaving 5 bases not matched to a gene. Germline assignment: CDR1 SGHVS and CDR2 FQNEAQ. Here the CDR3 DNA reads TGTGCCAGCAGCTTCCTAGGGGACAGGGGGTACGAGCAGTACTTC. Translated: CASSFLGDRGYEQYF.

The J gene is TRBJ2-7, the V gene TRBV5-1; 10 bases match TRBD1. The CDR3 is 15 residues long. Trimming removed 1 base from V and 4 bases from J; junction bases left unmatched: 5. CDR1 and CDR2 from the germline V gene are SGHRS and YFSETQ. This CDR3 is CASSLYGTGEYEQYF. CDR3 sequence (DNA): TGCGCCAGCAGCTTGTACGGGACAGGGGAATACGAGCAGTACTTC. Full variable domain (rest looked up from reference TRBV5-1 and TRBJ2-7): KAGVTQTPRYLIKTRGQQVTLSCSPISGHRSVSWYQQTPGQGLQFLFEYFSETQRNKGNFPGRFSGRQFSNSRSEMNVSTLELGDSALYLCASSLYGTGEYEQYFGPGTRLTVT.

This clone came up once. The chain uses TRBV27 and TRBJ1-1; tentative D call: TRBD1 (5 bases). This CDR3 has 16 amino acids. Germline V lookup: CDR1 MNHEY, CDR2 SMNVEV (reference sequence). Between the trimmed V and J ends, which lost 10 bases and 0 bases, there was a span of 21 bases. The CDR3 sequence is CATRHGTGVMNTEAFF. The CDR3 bases are TGTGCCACCCGCCACGGGACGGGGGTGATGAACACTGAAGCTTTCTTT.

This rearrangement joins TRBV7-6 to TRBJ2-2; D uncertain. The CDR3 spans 14 residues. V was shortened by 5 bases and J by 5 bases, with 12 bases between the two germline ends. Germline CDR1 is SGHVS and CDR2 is FNYEAQ. The CDR3 DNA follows: TGTGCCAGCAGCCCCTCTGGCAGAACCGGGGAGCTGTTTTTT. It translates to CASSPSGRTGELFF.